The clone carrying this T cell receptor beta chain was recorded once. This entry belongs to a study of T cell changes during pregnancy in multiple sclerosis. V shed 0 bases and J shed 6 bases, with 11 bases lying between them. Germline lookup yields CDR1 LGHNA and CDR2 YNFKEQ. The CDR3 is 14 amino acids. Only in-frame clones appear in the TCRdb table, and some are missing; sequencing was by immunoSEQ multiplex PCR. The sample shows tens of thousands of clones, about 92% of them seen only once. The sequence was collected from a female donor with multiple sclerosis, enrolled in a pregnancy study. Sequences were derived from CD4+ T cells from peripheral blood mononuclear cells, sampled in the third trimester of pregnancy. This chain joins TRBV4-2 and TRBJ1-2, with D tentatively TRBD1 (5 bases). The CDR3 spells CASSQDWGADGYTF. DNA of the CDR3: TGTGCCAGCAGCCAAGATTGGGGCGCAGATGGCTACACCTTC.